This T cell receptor beta chain is from a study of neurological immune-mediated disorders. Trimming took 7 bases from V and 3 from J, leaving 15 bases between them. The CDR3 loop spans 15 amino acids. CDR1 KGHDR and CDR2 SFDVKD come from the germline V gene. The method for making cDNA was 5'RACE, and it used 10-nucleotide random UMIs. TCRdb reanalysed the 5' RACE reads using MiXCR and keeps one entry per CDR3 protein. The sample shows some 87,000 distinct CDR3 sequences, roughly 13% of them seen only once. Time point noted: longitudinal time-point 2. From 2 million PBMCs stored at -80 C, the unsorted libraries were generated. Findings and limits, study-wide: In HTLV-1-associated myelopathy, TCR clonal expansion was greatest, whereas multiple sclerosis had the least, falling below healthy controls.

This clonotype was seen ten or more times. Its antigen remains unidentified. The sequence was obtained from a female donor with HTLV-1-associated myelopathy (HAM/TSP). Material: PBMCs. The rearrangement joins TRBV24-1 to TRBJ1-5, with D tentatively TRBD1 (6 bases). The CDR3 nucleotides read TGTGCCACCAGCAACTCCCAGGGGATCAATCAGCCCCAGCATTTT. This gives the protein CATSNSQGINQPQHF.